The 25 T cell receptor beta chains below all came from one sample that was sequenced in a study of metastatic and nonmetastatic thyroid tumors. The entire patient cohort was treatment-naive prior to thyroid surgery. Using MiXCR, TCRdb re-called clones from the PCR reads. Among 45,000 or so clones listed, about 4.3% were seen once. The sequencing input was blood. These receptors all come from a female donor with papillary thyroid cancer or a benign thyroid nodule (not recorded which). Some clones in this sample may be carry-over from other donors' samples.

In this sample, this clone turned up a few times. A much larger clone is a single base away; this may be a read error. V and J are TRBV6-1 and TRBJ1-2; 7 nucleotides match TRBD1. Germline lookup yields CDR1 MNHNS and CDR2 SASEGT. Trimming removed 5 bases from V and 2 bases from J; junction bases left unmatched: 8. CDR3 length: 15 residues. The CDR3 DNA is TGTGCCAGCAGTCGGGGGACAGTGTACAACTATGGCTACACCTTC. Protein sequence: CASSRGTVYNYGYTF.

On this clone itself: This may come from a read error, since a much larger clone is one base off. The chain links TRBV12-5 to TRBJ1-5, with TRBD1 matching over 9 bases. CDR1 and CDR2 (germline): LGHNT, FRNRAP. The CDR3 runs 15 residues. CDR3 in amino acids: CASSWDRDSNQPQHF. CDR3 DNA sequence: TGTGCAAGTAGCTGGGACAGGGATAGCAATCAGCCCCAGCATTTT. The full variable domain, with the rest looked up from reference TRBV12-5 and TRBJ1-5, is DARVTQTPRHKVTEMGQEVTMRCQPILGHNTVFWYRQTMMQGLELLAYFRNRAPLDDSGMPKDRFSAEMPDATLATLKIQPSEPRDSAVYFCASSWDRDSNQPQHFGDGTRLSIL.

This clone was observed a few times. The chain carries TRBV25-1 and TRBJ1-1, with 8 bases aligning to TRBD1. Per the germline V gene, CDR1 is MGHDK and CDR2 is SYGVNS. The CDR3 is made up of 13 amino acids. Trimming cost V 4 bases and J 4 bases; bases outside gene matches: 2. The CDR3 nucleotides are TGTGCCAGCAGTGCGCAGGGGGCCACTGAAGCTTTCTTT. Its translation: CASSAQGATEAFF.

This clone was observed many times. V gene TRBV11-2 combines with J gene TRBJ2-3; D not certain. The CDR3 is made up of 11 amino acids. CDR1 is SGHAT, CDR2 FQNNGV, per germline. Trimming removed 5 bases at V and 5 bases at J, with 5 bases between. In DNA form, the CDR3 reads TGTGCCAGCAGCCACCAAGATACGCAGTATTTT. The encoded protein is CASSHQDTQYF.

This clone was seen more than once but under ten times. At one end, the junction sequence differs from germline, possibly due to a read error. The V and J genes are TRBV12-3 or TRBV12-4 and TRBJ1-1; D remains unclear. The CDR3 is 13 amino acids. CDR3 DNA sequence: TGTGTCAGCAGCTTCACAATTGGGACTGAAGCTTTCTTT. Translating it yields CVSSFTIGTEAFF.

Worth noting for this clone: The junction departs from the called germline gene at one end, perhaps through a read error. This rearrangement joins TRBV5-4 to TRBJ1-2, with a weak D call TRBD1 (6 bases). The CDR3 has 14 residues. Germline CDR1 and CDR2: SGHNT and YYREEE (reference sequence). Here the CDR3 reads CACSLGAGGYGYTF. The CDR3 DNA sequence: TGTGCCTGCAGCTTGGGGGCAGGCGGCTATGGATACACCTTC.

This clone was picked up many times. V and J are TRBV2 and TRBJ1-5; D not resolved. The CDR3 runs 12 residues. V was pared by 5 bases and J by 3 bases, with 5 bases between. Germline CDR1 reads SNHLY; CDR2 reads FYNNEI. CDR3 protein: CASSPDNQPQHF. The CDR3 nucleotides are TGTGCCAGCAGTCCAGACAATCAGCCCCAGCATTTT.

In the case of this clone: Given a much more abundant clone one base away, this may be a read error. This sample includes further DNA sequences coding for the same CDR3. The gene calls are TRBV2 and TRBJ1-2, with TRBD1 as a possible D gene (6 bases). The V gene's germline CDR1 is SNHLY and CDR2 FYNNEI. CDR3 length: 12 residues. CDR3 sequence reads: CASIRGTYGYTF. The CDR3, as DNA: TGTGCCAGCATTAGGGGGACCTATGGTTACACCTTC.

This chain joins TRBV10-3 and TRBJ1-2, with TRBD1 as a possible D gene (5 bases). In germline, CDR1 is ENHRY, CDR2 SYGVKD. With 8 bases removed from V and 2 bases from J, the gap between germline ends came to 9 bases. This CDR3 has 12 amino acids. This CDR3 reads CAIGAENYGYTF. CDR3 DNA sequence: TGTGCCATCGGGGCAGAAAACTATGGCTACACCTTC.

This rearrangement joins TRBV10-3 to TRBJ2-1, with a weak D call TRBD2 (7 bases). CDR1 is ENHRY, CDR2 SYGVKD, per germline. The CDR3 length is 14 residues. Trimming left V 4 bases short and J 8 bases short, with 15 bases between. The CDR3 spells CAISAEGGPDEQFF. In DNA, the CDR3 is TGTGCCATCAGTGCTGAGGGGGGGCCGGATGAGCAGTTCTTC.

This clone was counted ten times or more. This sequence joins TRBV11-2 and TRBJ2-7; D is uncertain. Germline CDR1 and CDR2: SGHAT and FQNNGV. The CDR3 has 14 amino acids. The V end lost 4 bases, the J end lost 0 bases, and 10 bases lay between the germline ends. CDR3 sequence reads: CASSSTQNSYEQYF. For the CDR3, the DNA is TGTGCCAGCAGCTCCACTCAAAACTCCTACGAGCAGTACTTC.

Ten or more counts support this clone. This rearrangement joins TRBV19 to TRBJ2-5; the match to TRBD2 covers 7 bases. The ends lost 5 bases at V and 2 bases at J; junction bases unmatched: 5. The germline V gene has CDR1 LNHDA and CDR2 SQIVND (reference sequence). There are 14 residues in the CDR3. The CDR3 nucleotides are TGTGCCAGTAGTCGGGAACTAGCGCAAGAGACCCAGTACTTC. This translates into CASSRELAQETQYF.

This clone was recorded many times. This chain links TRBV12-3 or TRBV12-4 with TRBJ1-2, with D hard to call. Trimming took 6 bases from V and 1 from J, leaving 15 bases between them. CDR3 size: 15 residues. CDR3 in amino acids: CASRERTPHNYGYTF. The CDR3 DNA reads as TGTGCCAGCAGAGAGAGGACTCCCCATAACTATGGCTACACCTTC.

A note on this clone: The germline gene is not matched at one end of the junction; a read error may be the cause. This chain connects TRBV11-3 to TRBJ2-1, with D perhaps assigned TRBD1 or TRBD2 (5 bases each). CDR1 is SGHNT and CDR2 is YENEEA in the germline V gene. This CDR3 is 16 amino acids long. In DNA form, the CDR3 reads TGTGCCAACAGCTTAGGTCTATCGGGACGCTACAATGAGCAGTTCTTC. Protein: CANSLGLSGRYNEQFF.

The V gene is TRBV28, the J gene TRBJ2-7; D assignment may be TRBD1 or TRBD2 (6 bases each). V was shortened by 8 bases and J by 13 bases, with 27 bases between the two germline ends. The CDR3 runs 14 residues. Germline loops: CDR1 MDHEN, CDR2 SYDVKM. CDR3: CASGHREVFNEYYF. The CDR3 DNA is TGTGCCAGCGGACACAGGGAGGTTTTTAACGAGTACTACTTC.

V and J are TRBV28 and TRBJ2-3; possibly TRBD1 for D (5 bases). The germline V and J ends were trimmed by 6 bases and 9 bases, with 16 bases remaining between them. The CDR3 is 13 amino acids. Germline values: CDR1 MDHEN, CDR2 SYDVKM. The CDR3 is CASSRSGIDTQYF. CDR3 coding DNA: TGTGCCAGCAGCCGATCAGGGATAGACACGCAGTATTTT.

Many counts were recorded for this clone. This chain joins TRBV7-9 and TRBJ2-3; D is possibly TRBD1 (5 bases). The CDR3 length is 15 residues. The V end was cut by 5 bases, the J end by 3 bases, with 15 bases between. Germline lookup yields CDR1 SEHNR and CDR2 FQNEAQ (reference sequence). The CDR3 DNA follows: TGTGCCAGCAGCCTTAACGCAGGGTTTACAGATACGCAGTATTTT. Translated: CASSLNAGFTDTQYF.

This clone was observed at least ten times. The rearrangement joins TRBV5-1 to TRBJ2-1; 12 positions match TRBD2. This CDR3 has 17 amino acids. J lost 10 bases, V lost 3 bases, and 14 bases had no gene match. Germline lookup yields CDR1 SGHRS and CDR2 YFSETQ. The CDR3 DNA sequence: TGCGCCAGCAGCTCAAACCTAGCGGGAGGGCCGTCCGGAGAGCAGTTCTTC. Translated, it gives CASSSNLAGGPSGEQFF. The full variable domain, completed using reference TRBV5-1 and TRBJ2-1, is KAGVTQTPRYLIKTRGQQVTLSCSPISGHRSVSWYQQTPGQGLQFLFEYFSETQRNKGNFPGRFSGRQFSNSRSEMNVSTLELGDSALYLCASSSNLAGGPSGEQFFGPGTRLTVL.

At least ten counts were recorded for this clone. The CDR3 loop is CASSVLGEGYNEQFF. The CDR3 DNA follows: TGTGCCAGCAGCGTATTGGGAGAGGGGTACAATGAGCAGTTCTTC. The chain employs TRBV9 and TRBJ2-1; D is possibly TRBD1 or TRBD2 (5 bases each). Trimming took 1 base from V and 4 from J, leaving 12 bases between them. CDR3 length: 15 amino acids. Germline V lookup: CDR1 SGDLS, CDR2 YYNGEE. Together with reference TRBV9 and TRBJ2-1, the CDR3 gives the full variable domain: DSGVTQTPKHLITATGQRVTLRCSPRSGDLSVYWYQQSLDQGLQFLIQYYNGEERAKGNILERFSAQQFPDLHSELNLSSLELGDSALYFCASSVLGEGYNEQFFGPGTRLTVL.

This clone showed up just a few times. This chain connects TRBV20-1 to TRBJ1-2; the match to TRBD1 covers 10 bases. The CDR3 is 13 amino acids. Germline CDR1 is DFQATT and CDR2 is SNEGSKA (reference sequence). With V trimmed by 4 bases and J by 7 bases, 6 bases remained unmatched. Here the CDR3 DNA reads TGCAGTGCTAAGACAGGGGGCTCTGCTGGCTACACCTTC. Its protein product is CSAKTGGSAGYTF.

This clone has only a few counts. Written as DNA, the CDR3 is TGTGCCAGCAGTGAAAGCACCCCACGGAGGGGCGGGAATGAGCAGTTCTTC. Amino acids: CASSESTPRRGGNEQFF. The chain links TRBV2 to TRBJ2-1; D possibly corresponds to TRBD2 (6 bases). The CDR3 has 17 residues. Per the germline V gene, CDR1 is SNHLY and CDR2 is FYNNEI. Deletions cut 2 bases from V and 7 bases from J, with 21 bases between.

As to this clone: A read error may be the cause here, since a much bigger clone is one base away. This sample includes further DNA sequences coding for the same CDR3. The chain combines TRBV3-1 with TRBJ2-1; 9 positions agree with TRBD2. This CDR3 comprises 14 residues. CDR1 LGHDT and CDR2 YNNKEL come from the germline V gene (reference sequence). CDR3 DNA: TGCGCCAGCAGCCAAGATCGGCTAGCGGGAGAGCAGTTCTTC. It translates to CASSQDRLAGEQFF.

This clone was seen ten or more times. This sequence joins TRBV10-1 and TRBJ2-3; 8 positions agree with TRBD2. The CDR3 contains 17 residues. V shed 5 bases and J 0 bases; nucleotides not matched to a gene: 10. CDR1 is WNHNN, CDR2 SYGVQD, per germline (reference sequence). CDR3 in amino acids: CASSPDKREWSTDTQYF. The CDR3 DNA follows: TGCGCCAGCAGTCCGGACAAGCGGGAGTGGAGCACAGATACGCAGTATTTT.

This clone was seen a handful of times. The junction and the germline gene differ at one end; a read error may be behind it. The chain joins TRBV5-5 to TRBJ1-2; maybe TRBD1 (6 bases). Germline loops: CDR1 SGHKS, CDR2 YYEKEE (reference sequence). The CDR3 loop spans 15 amino acids. The CDR3 DNA follows: TGTGCCGGCAGCTTGGAACTTACAGGGAGCTATGGCTACACCTTC. Translated, it gives CAGSLELTGSYGYTF.

This clone was found a few times. This chain uses TRBV14 with TRBJ2-6; D gene unclear. Between the trimmed V and J ends, which lost 0 bases and 5 bases, there was a span of 2 bases. The CDR3 has 13 residues. CDR1 and CDR2 (germline): SGHDN, FVKESK. The CDR3 here is CASSQDRANVLTF. The CDR3 DNA follows: TGTGCCAGCAGCCAAGATCGGGCCAACGTCCTGACTTTC. The complete variable domain, with remaining parts taken from reference TRBV14 and TRBJ2-6, reads EAGVTQFPSHSVIEKGQTVTLRCDPISGHDNLYWYRRVMGKEIKFLLHFVKESKQDESGMPNNRFLAERTGGTYSTLKVQPAELEDSGVYFCASSQDRANVLTFGAGSRLTVL.